One and the same sample provided the 23 T cell receptor beta chains below, sequenced in a study of vaccination effects on CD4 cells after COVID-19. Method: immunoSEQ multiplex PCR; TCRdb's copy keeps in-frame clones and lacks some. The data hold around 19,000 clones, with around 70% observed a single time. Antigen-specific CD4+ T cells were expanded with viral peptide pools in the ViraFEST assay before sequencing. Upon completion of 10 to 11 days in culture, CD4+ T cells were isolated. The antigens for these receptors are not known. Here the sequenced sample was CD4+ T cells from PBMCs cultured with HCoV-229E spike peptides, taken before COVID-19 vaccination. The source of these receptors is a human donor who received a COVID-19 vaccine.

This clone was picked up a small number of times. The V call is TRBV5-1, the J call TRBJ1-3; D is ambiguous. The germline CDR1 and CDR2 sequences are SGHRS and YFSETQ. The V and J ends lost 0 bases and 3 bases respectively, with 4 bases between them. The CDR3 runs to 13 residues. DNA for the CDR3: TGCGCCAGCAGCTTGGGAAATGGAAACACCATATATTTT. Translating it yields CASSLGNGNTIYF.

The count of this clone is one. A junction boundary mismatches the germline segment, possibly from a read error. The chain employs TRBV24-1 and TRBJ2-2; TRBD2 matches at 14 bases. CDR1 and CDR2 from the germline V gene are KGHDR and SFDVKD. The CDR3 runs to 17 residues. As DNA, the CDR3 is TGTACCACCAGAAACACGACTAGCGGGAGGGATACCGGGGAGCTGTTTTTT. Amino acid sequence: CTTRNTTSGRDTGELFF.

This CDR3 reads CASSPRLHGGENTEAFF. CDR3 in DNA: TGCGCCAGCAGCCCTCGCCTTCACGGGGGGGAGAACACTGAAGCTTTCTTT. This chain connects TRBV4-1 to TRBJ1-1, with a tentative D call TRBD1 (5 bases). The ends were cut back, 4 bases at V and 1 base at J, with 19 bases in the middle. Germline assignment: CDR1 MGHRA and CDR2 YSYEKL. The CDR3 runs to 17 residues.

V is TRBV5-1 and J is TRBJ2-3; TRBD1 matches at 8 bases. The CDR3 consists of 17 residues. Germline trimming cut 0 bases from V and 5 bases from J; bases unmatched to any gene: 11. Germline CDR1 SGHRS, CDR2 YFSETQ. The DNA for the CDR3 is TGCGCCAGCAGCTTGGCCTATACAGGGGGTGGGCTAGATACGCAGTATTTT. It codes for CASSLAYTGGGLDTQYF. Together with reference TRBV5-1 and TRBJ2-3, the CDR3 gives the full variable domain: KAGVTQTPRYLIKTRGQQVTLSCSPISGHRSVSWYQQTPGQGLQFLFEYFSETQRNKGNFPGRFSGRQFSNSRSEMNVSTLELGDSALYLCASSLAYTGGGLDTQYFGPGTRLTVL.

CDR3 amino acids: CASSLEVFGQYF. CDR3 bases: TGTGCCAGCAGCTTAGAAGTCTTCGGGCAGTACTTC. This chain uses TRBV11-2 with TRBJ2-7; unclear D gene. The CDR3 covers 12 residues. The V end lost 0 bases, the J end lost 9 bases, and 9 bases lay between the germline ends. Per germline, CDR1 SGHAT and CDR2 FQNNGV.

The V gene is TRBV5-1, the J gene TRBJ2-7; 8 nucleotides line up with TRBD2. From germline, CDR1 is SGHRS and CDR2 YFSETQ. The J segment lost 0 bases and the V segment lost 2 bases, leaving 4 bases of the junction unmatched. The CDR3 has 15 amino acids. The CDR3 spells CASSFHSGSSYEQYF. CDR3 sequence (DNA): TGCGCCAGCAGCTTTCACAGCGGGAGCTCCTACGAGCAGTACTTC.

The chain has TRBV5-1 and TRBJ2-7; D gene ambiguous. V lost 0 bases, J lost 2 bases, and 12 bases lay in between. The CDR3 runs 15 residues. Germline V gene sequence: CDR1 SGHRS, CDR2 YFSETQ. The CDR3, as DNA: TGCGCCAGCAGCTTGGATTCGGGTATCGCCTACGAGCAGTACTTC. This codes for CASSLDSGIAYEQYF. The complete variable domain, with remaining parts taken from reference TRBV5-1 and TRBJ2-7, reads KAGVTQTPRYLIKTRGQQVTLSCSPISGHRSVSWYQQTPGQGLQFLFEYFSETQRNKGNFPGRFSGRQFSNSRSEMNVSTLELGDSALYLCASSLDSGIAYEQYFGPGTRLTVT.

The chain employs TRBV7-9 and TRBJ1-2, with D tentatively TRBD1 (5 bases). CDR1 SEHNR and CDR2 FQNEAQ come from the germline V gene (reference sequence). The CDR3 runs 14 residues. The V end lost 1 base, the J end lost 3 bases, and 9 bases lay between the germline ends. The CDR3 coding sequence is TGTGCCAGCAGCTTAGGAGGGGTAGACTATGGCTACACCTTC. Its protein product is CASSLGGVDYGYTF.

This sequence joins TRBV3-1 (or the pseudogene TRBV3-2) and TRBJ2-6; a weak D match, TRBD1 (6 bases). The germline CDR1 and CDR2 sequences are LGHDT and YNNKEL (reference sequence). Between the trimmed V and J ends, which lost 3 bases and 2 bases, there was a span of 14 bases. The CDR3 is 17 amino acids. The DNA of the CDR3 is TGTGCCAGCAGCCAGGGCACAGGGCTGGCTGGGGCCAACGTCCTGACTTTC. Translating it yields CASSQGTGLAGANVLTF.

This clone showed up just a few times. The chain employs TRBV2 and TRBJ1-6, with 10 nucleotides matching TRBD1. The germline V gene has CDR1 SNHLY and CDR2 FYNNEI. The CDR3 loop spans 20 amino acids. V was pared by 2 bases and J by 0 bases, with 10 bases of the junction left unmatched. The DNA of the CDR3 is TGTGCCAGCAGTGAATGGCCTGTGACAGGGGGCGCCTCCTATAATTCACCCCTCCACTTT. Encoded protein: CASSEWPVTGGASYNSPLHF.

In this sample, this clone turned up once. The chain links TRBV9 to TRBJ2-3; D is unresolved. V was clipped by 0 bases and J by 1 base, with 9 bases between them. This CDR3 region has 15 residues. Germline V gene sequence: CDR1 SGDLS, CDR2 YYNGEE. Here the CDR3 DNA reads TGTGCCAGCAGCGTAGGAGGCATCGGCACAGATACGCAGTATTTT. Translation gives CASSVGGIGTDTQYF.

This rearrangement joins TRBV7-9 to TRBJ2-7; a weak D match, TRBD2 (6 bases). Trimming cost V 5 bases and J 2 bases, with 19 bases left between them. The germline gives CDR1 SEHNR, CDR2 FQNEAQ (reference sequence). This CDR3 has 16 residues. The CDR3 nucleotides read TGTGCCAGCAGCGAATACGGGACTCTAAACCCCTACGAGCAGTACTTC. The encoded protein is CASSEYGTLNPYEQYF.

The rearrangement links TRBV9 to TRBJ2-3; D possibly corresponds to TRBD1 (5 bases). The CDR3 runs to 15 residues. Looked up from germline, CDR1 is SGDLS and CDR2 is YYNGEE. The germline V and J ends were trimmed by 0 bases and 3 bases, with 11 bases remaining between them. CDR3 amino acids: CASSVVRVGTDTQYF. The CDR3 nucleotides are TGTGCCAGCAGCGTAGTCAGGGTTGGGACAGATACGCAGTATTTT. Supplemented by reference TRBV9 and TRBJ2-3, the full variable domain reads DSGVTQTPKHLITATGQRVTLRCSPRSGDLSVYWYQQSLDQGLQFLIQYYNGEERAKGNILERFSAQQFPDLHSELNLSSLELGDSALYFCASSVVRVGTDTQYFGPGTRLTVL.

This clone was seen a few times. The genes are TRBV18 and TRBJ1-1, with no clear D. CDR3 length equals 15 residues. Germline V gives CDR1 KGHSH, CDR2 LQKENI. The germline V and J ends were trimmed by 0 bases and 4 bases, with 12 bases remaining between them. CDR3: CASSPPGYASTEAFF. The CDR3 DNA is TGTGCCAGCTCACCACCAGGGTACGCGAGCACTGAAGCTTTCTTT.

This clone was counted once. V is TRBV5-1 and J is TRBJ2-1; no reliable D call. Trimming removed 3 bases at V and 11 bases at J, with 27 bases between. The CDR3 is made up of 17 amino acids. From germline, CDR1 is SGHRS and CDR2 YFSETQ. In DNA form, the CDR3 reads TGCGCCAGCAGCTCTGATCCTACTCCGGGCAGTTCCCGTAAGCAGTTCTTC. Translated, it gives CASSSDPTPGSSRKQFF.

This clone was observed a single time. The chain combines TRBV12-2 with TRBJ2-7; the table assigns TRBD2, which was not confirmed against the DNA. TRBV12-2 is marked as a pseudogene. The CDR3 contains 18 residues. CDR3 residues: CASRLVSTSGTSFCEQYF. Here the CDR3 DNA reads TGTGCAAGTCGCTTAGTTTCGACTTCCGGGACTAGTTTTTGCGAGCAGTACTTC.

The chain joins TRBV2 to TRBJ2-3; unclear D gene. CDR1 SNHLY and CDR2 FYNNEI come from the germline V gene. V was clipped by 8 bases and J by 7 bases, with 13 bases between them. This CDR3 comprises 12 residues. DNA for the CDR3: TGTGCCAGCGGTCTTGATACCTATACGCAGTATTTT. Translation gives CASGLDTYTQYF.

This sequence joins TRBV5-1 and TRBJ2-7, with 10 nucleotides matching TRBD1. After removal of 4 bases from V and 3 bases from J, the junction contained 7 bases not matched to a gene. The CDR3 contains 15 residues. The V gene's germline CDR1 is SGHRS and CDR2 YFSETQ. The CDR3 region is CASSPTGTGVYEQYF. CDR3 sequence (DNA): TGCGCCAGCAGCCCCACCGGGACAGGGGTCTACGAGCAGTACTTC. Together with reference TRBV5-1 and TRBJ2-7, the CDR3 gives the full variable domain: KAGVTQTPRYLIKTRGQQVTLSCSPISGHRSVSWYQQTPGQGLQFLFEYFSETQRNKGNFPGRFSGRQFSNSRSEMNVSTLELGDSALYLCASSPTGTGVYEQYFGPGTRLTVT.

This sequence joins TRBV29-1 and TRBJ2-3; 9 bases are shared with TRBD2. With 6 bases clipped from V and 4 bases from J, the junction kept 8 bases outside the gene matches. Germline values: CDR1 SQVTM, CDR2 ANQGSEA. CDR3 length: 14 residues. The CDR3 region has the DNA TGCAGCGTCCATAGCGGGAGCCGTCCAGATACGCAGTATTTT. As protein: CSVHSGSRPDTQYF.

This clone was detected a few times. This sample includes further DNA sequences coding for the same CDR3. V is TRBV6-4 and J is TRBJ2-3; TRBD2 agrees at 11 bases. Germline values: CDR1 MRHNA, CDR2 SNTAGT. With 0 bases clipped from V and 6 bases from J, the junction kept 2 bases outside the gene matches. This CDR3 spans 15 amino acids. This CDR3 reads CASSDSSGGADTQYF. The DNA for the CDR3 is TGTGCCAGCAGTGACTCTAGCGGGGGGGCCGATACGCAGTATTTT.

The chain carries TRBV9 and TRBJ2-1; D is undetermined. This CDR3 contains 13 residues. V dropped 0 bases and J dropped 7 bases, with 8 bases sitting between them. Germline values: CDR1 SGDLS, CDR2 YYNGEE. The CDR3 region has the DNA TGTGCCAGCAGCGTAGTGTCGAAAAATGAGCAGTTCTTC. This translates into CASSVVSKNEQFF.

This chain joins TRBV6-4 and TRBJ2-7, with 10 bases lining up with TRBD2. CDR3 length: 13 residues. Germline V lookup: CDR1 MRHNA, CDR2 SNTAGT. The trim removed 5 bases at V and 4 bases at J, leaving 2 bases unmatched. CDR3 region: CASSLAGEYEQYF. The CDR3, as DNA: TGTGCCAGCAGTCTAGCGGGGGAATACGAGCAGTACTTC.

The rearrangement uses TRBV5-1 and TRBJ2-7, with TRBD1 identical over 8 bases. The CDR3 loop spans 14 amino acids. V lost 6 bases, J lost 2 bases, and 7 bases stayed unmatched. Germline CDR1 SGHRS, CDR2 YFSETQ. The CDR3: CASTDRGGAYEQYF. For the CDR3, the DNA is TGCGCCAGCACCGACAGGGGCGGTGCCTACGAGCAGTACTTC.